The present entry profiles one T cell receptor beta chain with its context. This entry comes from a study of T cells in Graves' hyperthyroidism and ophthalmopathy. The CDR3 is 13 residues long. Trimming shortened V by 3 bases and J by 0 bases, and 5 bases separated the two germline ends. Germline CDR1 is SGHAT and CDR2 is FQNNGV. RNA transcripts provided the source from which TCR beta CDR3 regions were amplified. Initially, a first-round RT-PCR of the TCR CDR3 employed the HTBI primer set. In TCRdb, the multiplex PCR reads were re-called with MiXCR into one record per CDR3 protein. The sample records 85,000 to 110,000 distinct CDR3 sequences, roughly 47% being singletons. Absence of ophthalmopathy progression within 18 months defined stable Graves' hyperthyroidism.

Sequenced input: blood. The genes are TRBV11-2 and TRBJ2-5; no definite D call. This receptor was identified in a man between 35 and 55 years old with Graves' hyperthyroidism. The CDR3: CASSLWDQETQYF. CDR3 bases: TGTGCCAGCAGCTTGTGGGACCAAGAGACCCAGTACTTC.